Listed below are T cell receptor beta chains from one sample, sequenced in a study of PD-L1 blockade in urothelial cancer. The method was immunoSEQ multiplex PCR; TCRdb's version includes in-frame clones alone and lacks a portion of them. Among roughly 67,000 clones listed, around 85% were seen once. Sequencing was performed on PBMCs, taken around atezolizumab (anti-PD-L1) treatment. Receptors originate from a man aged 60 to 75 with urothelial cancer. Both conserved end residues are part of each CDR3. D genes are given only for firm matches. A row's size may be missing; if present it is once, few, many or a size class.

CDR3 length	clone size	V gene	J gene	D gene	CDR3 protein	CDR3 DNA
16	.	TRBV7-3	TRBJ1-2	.	CASSLSALAAPFGYTF	TGTGCCAGCAGCTTATCCGCCCTGGCGGCCCCCTTTGGCTACACCTTC
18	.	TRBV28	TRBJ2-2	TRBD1	CASSLETPGQGRTGELFF	TGTGCCAGCAGTTTGGAGACACCGGGACAGGGACGCACCGGGGAGCTGTTTTTT
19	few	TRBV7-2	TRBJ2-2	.	CASSLVGGVSGSRAGELFF	TGTGCCAGCAGCTTAGTAGGAGGCGTCTCGGGCAGCCGCGCCGGGGAGCTGTTTTTT
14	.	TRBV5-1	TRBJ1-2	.	CASSLALGEAGYTF	TGCGCCAGCAGCTTGGCCCTGGGAGAAGCTGGCTACACCTTC
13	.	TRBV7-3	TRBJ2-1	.	CASSSIPRGEQFF	TGTGCCAGCAGCTCAATTCCACGCGGTGAGCAGTTCTTC
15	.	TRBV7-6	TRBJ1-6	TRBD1	CASSPWDSRGSPLHF	TGTGCCAGCAGCCCATGGGACAGTAGGGGTTCACCCCTCCACTTT
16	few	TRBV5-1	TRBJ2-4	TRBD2	CASSKGTIGAKNIQYF	TGCGCCAGCAGCAAGGGGACTATCGGGGCCAAAAACATTCAGTACTTC
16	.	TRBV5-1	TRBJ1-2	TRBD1	CASSLGFGQGVVGYTF	TGCGCCAGCAGCTTGGGGTTTGGACAGGGAGTGGTCGGCTACACCTTC
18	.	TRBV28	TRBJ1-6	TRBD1	CASETSLGQGPHNSPLHF	TGTGCCAGCGAAACCTCCCTGGGACAGGGACCCCATAATTCACCCCTCCACTTT
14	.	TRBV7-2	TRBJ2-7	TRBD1	CASSIDRVTYEQYF	TGTGCCAGCAGCATAGACAGGGTAACCTACGAGCAGTACTTC
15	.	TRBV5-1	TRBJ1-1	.	CASSLDRGVNTEAFF	TGCGCCAGCAGCTTGGATCGGGGGGTAAACACTGAAGCTTTCTTT
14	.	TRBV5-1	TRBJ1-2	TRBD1	CASSWTGGRRGYTF	TGCGCCAGCAGCTGGACAGGGGGGCGACGGGGCTACACCTTC
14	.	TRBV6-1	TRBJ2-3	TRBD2	CASKERGRENTQYF	TGTGCCAGCAAGGAGCGGGGGCGAGAGAATACGCAGTATTTT
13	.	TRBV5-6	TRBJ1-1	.	CASSLTGYTEAFF	TGTGCCAGCAGCTTGACAGGTTACACTGAAGCTTTCTTT
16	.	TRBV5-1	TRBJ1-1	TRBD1	CASSSQPPDRGTEAFF	TGCGCCAGCAGCTCCCAACCACCGGACAGGGGCACTGAAGCTTTCTTT